These 13 T cell receptor beta chains share one sample of origin, sequenced in a study of Graves' ophthalmopathy and Graves' hyperthyroidism. Amplified TCR beta CDR3 regions were obtained using RNA transcripts as template. The first round was an RT-PCR with HTBI primers, and the second round was a multiplex PCR. TCRdb passed the multiplex PCR reads through MiXCR, listing each CDR3 protein once. The top ten hold 4.5% to 6% of the sample, which has about 170,000 distinct CDR3 sequences, under 40% seen once. Sequenced material: peripheral blood. Every receptor here comes from a woman between 40 and 55 years old with Graves' ophthalmopathy.

This clonotype has a count of ten or more. Written as DNA, the CDR3 is TGTGCTAGTGGTTTGGGTGACAGATCGAACACTGAAGCTTTCTTT. As protein: CASGLGDRSNTEAFF. The chain has TRBV12-5 and TRBJ1-1; D is perhaps TRBD1 (5 bases). Germline V gene sequence: CDR1 LGHNT, CDR2 FRNRAP. This CDR3 comprises 15 residues. Trimming removed 1 base at V and 1 base at J, with 10 bases between.

This clonotype was observed at least ten times. The CDR3 DNA follows: TGTGCCAGCAGTTACTCTGGGACACACTATGGCTACACCTTC. Residues: CASSYSGTHYGYTF. This sequence joins TRBV6-2 or TRBV6-3 and TRBJ1-2, with D possibly TRBD1 on 6 matching bases. There are 14 residues in the CDR3. The V end was cut by 0 bases, the J end by 3 bases, with 8 bases between. CDR1 is MNHEY, CDR2 SVGEGT, per germline.

This chain links TRBV24-1 with TRBJ2-1; TRBD2 matches 12 bases. V was clipped by 3 bases and J by 7 bases; unmatched bases: 9. Germline-derived CDR1 and CDR2 are KGHDR and SFDVKD. The CDR3 sequence is 17 residues long. The chain's CDR3 is CATSDPSGRAPRNEQFF. The CDR3 DNA sequence: TGTGCCACCAGTGATCCTAGCGGGAGGGCCCCTCGAAATGAGCAGTTCTTC.

This clonotype has ten or more counts. This chain links TRBV12-3 or TRBV12-4 with TRBJ1-2; TRBD1 agrees at 7 bases. The CDR3 contains 14 residues. V lost 0 bases to trimming and J lost 4 bases; unmatched junction nucleotides: 2. CDR3 protein: CASSLARDSYGYTF. The CDR3 DNA follows: TGTGCCAGCAGTTTAGCGCGGGACAGCTATGGCTACACCTTC.

This clonotype was detected a few times. The chain carries TRBV2 and TRBJ1-2, with unresolved D. This CDR3 has 12 amino acids. Deletions cut 8 bases from V and 8 bases from J, with 15 bases between. The germline V gene has CDR1 SNHLY and CDR2 FYNNEI. The CDR3 region is CASVLDGYGYTF. The CDR3 DNA is TGTGCCAGCGTCCTAGACGGGTACGGCTACACCTTC.

This clonotype appeared many times. The V and J genes are TRBV6-1 and TRBJ2-5; TRBD2 agrees at 9 bases. This CDR3 region has 15 residues. V lost 5 bases to trimming and J lost 3 bases; unmatched junction nucleotides: 7. CDR1 and CDR2 from the germline V gene are MNHNS and SASEGT. CDR3 in amino acids: CASSSGRTSKETQYF. CDR3 bases: TGTGCCAGCAGTAGCGGGAGGACCTCCAAAGAGACCCAGTACTTC.

This clonotype has at least ten counts. The chain links TRBV10-3 to TRBJ2-7; D may be TRBD2 (6 bases). The CDR3 has 13 amino acids. Trimming removed 9 bases at V and 2 bases at J, with 14 bases between. Looked up from germline, CDR1 is ENHRY and CDR2 is SYGVKD. The CDR3 spells CAIFSGGTYEQYF. CDR3 DNA sequence: TGTGCCATTTTCTCCGGGGGAACCTACGAGCAGTACTTC.

The rearrangement links TRBV7-8 to TRBJ1-5; 8 nucleotides line up with TRBD1. Germline CDR1 and CDR2: SGHVS and FQNEAQ. This CDR3 is 18 amino acids long. With 5 bases clipped from V and 2 bases from J, the junction kept 14 bases outside the gene matches. CDR3 nucleotides: TGTGCCAGCAGCCCAGGACAGGGCGGTCGGAACGGCAATCAGCCCCAGCATTTT. Protein product: CASSPGQGGRNGNQPQHF. Full variable domain (missing parts from reference TRBV7-8 and TRBJ1-5): GAGVSQSPRYKVAKRGQDVALRCDPISGHVSLFWYQQALGQGPEFLTYFQNEAQLDKSGLPSDRFFAERPEGSVSTLKIQRTQQEDSAVYLCASSPGQGGRNGNQPQHFGDGTRLSIL.

The rearrangement joins TRBV7-2 to TRBJ1-2; the match to TRBD1 covers 7 bases. Germline loops: CDR1 SGHTA, CDR2 FQGNSA. The CDR3 is made up of 13 amino acids. V was pared by 1 base and J by 7 bases, with 3 bases of the junction left unmatched. In DNA form, the CDR3 reads TGTGCCAGCAGCTTAGGCAAGGGGGCTGGCTACACCTTC. It codes for CASSLGKGAGYTF. Variable domain in full (rest from reference TRBV7-2 and TRBJ1-2): GAGVSQSPSNKVTEKGKDVELRCDPISGHTALYWYRQSLGQGLEFLIYFQGNSAPDKSGLPSDRFSAERTGGSVSTLTIQRTQQEDSAVYLCASSLGKGAGYTFGSGTRLTVV.

Many counts were recorded for this clonotype. This rearrangement joins TRBV6-5 to TRBJ2-2; 8 bases line up with TRBD2. V gave up 1 base and J gave up 6 bases; unmatched junction bases: 4. The CDR3 is 15 amino acids. The germline V gene has CDR1 MNHEY and CDR2 SVGAGI. CDR3 sequence: CASSYYGGAAGELFF. CDR3 nucleotide sequence: TGTGCCAGCAGTTACTACGGGGGGGCCGCCGGGGAGCTGTTTTTT.

This clonotype was recorded many times. J is TRBJ1-6 and V is TRBV28; no firm D call. CDR1 and CDR2 from the germline V gene are MDHEN and SYDVKM. The V gene lost 3 bases and the J gene lost 2 bases, with 5 bases spanning the gap. This CDR3 is built from 14 residues. The CDR3: CASSFGAYNSPLHF. CDR3 sequence (DNA): TGTGCCAGCAGTTTCGGGGCCTATAATTCACCCCTCCACTTT.

The rearrangement links TRBV12-3 or TRBV12-4 to TRBJ1-1; D call uncertain. Trimming shortened V by 4 bases and J by 2 bases, and 11 bases separated the two germline ends. CDR3 length: 14 residues. CDR3 coding DNA: TGTGCCAGCAGTTCCGCCCCGGATAACACTGAAGCTTTCTTT. It translates to CASSSAPDNTEAFF.

This chain links TRBV29-1 with TRBJ1-1; D might be TRBD1 (5 bases). CDR1 SQVTM and CDR2 ANQGSEA come from the germline V gene. V dropped 0 bases and J dropped 8 bases, with 10 bases sitting between them. The CDR3 is 12 amino acids. This CDR3 is CSVEERGDEAFF. The DNA of the CDR3 is TGCAGCGTTGAAGAGAGAGGGGACGAAGCTTTCTTT.